A selection of T cell receptor beta chains follows, all from one sample in a study of control samples from healthy donors and cancer patients. Some clones are missing from TCRdb's copy, which holds only in-frame ones; the method was immunoSEQ multiplex PCR. The sample includes about 51,000 clones, about four fifths of them seen just once. Sample: blood. These receptors all stem from a man between 70 and 80 years old in good health. The CDR3 runs from the conserved cysteine through the conserved F or W. A D gene is named only where the DNA matches it firmly. Clone size is stated in some rows and not others, as once, few, many or a class when expanded.

d_call clone_size j_call v_call cdr3_nt cdr3_aa
. . TRBJ1-1 TRBV6-5 TGTGCCAGCGCGCGCAATAGTGAGACTGAAGCTTTCTTT CASARNSETEAFF
TRBD1 . TRBJ2-2 TRBV7-9 TGTGCCAGCAGCTCTAGGACAGGGAGAACCGGGGAGCTGTTTTTT CASSSRTGRTGELFF
. . TRBJ2-7 TRBV4-2 TGTGCCAGCAGCCAAGATCTGGCGGGGGCGAGGGAGCAGTACTTC CASSQDLAGAREQYF
TRBD2 . TRBJ2-5 TRBV19 TGTGCCAGTACCCAGCGGGGCCGGGAGACCCAGTACTTC CASTQRGRETQYF
. . TRBJ1-1 TRBV5-6 TGTGCCAGCAGCCGGCCCCCCGGACACAACACTGAAGCTTTCTTT CASSRPPGHNTEAFF
. . TRBJ2-1 TRBV2 TGTGCCAGCAGTGTCGAGAGATACAATGAGCAGTTCTTC CASSVERYNEQFF
. once TRBJ2-3 TRBV11-3 TGTGCCAGCAGCCTCGGGGAGAACACAGATACGCAGTATTTT CASSLGENTDTQYF
. . TRBJ2-1 TRBV28 TGTGCCAGCAGGTCCGGAGTTGAGCAGTTCTTC CASRSGVEQFF
. . TRBJ2-7 TRBV5-4 TGTGCCAGCAGCTCCGGGACCACTAAGGGCGAGCAGTACTTC CASSSGTTKGEQYF
. . TRBJ2-1 TRBV29-1 TGCAGCGTTGAGGGAGGCGGGATTACCCACAATGAGCAGTTCTTC CSVEGGGITHNEQFF
. . TRBJ2-7 TRBV24-1 TGTGCCACCAGTGTGGGAGACGAGCAGTACTTC CATSVGDEQYF
. . TRBJ1-1 TRBV6-1 TGTGCCAGCAGTGAAGCGCTGAGTAACACTGAAGCTTTCTTT CASSEALSNTEAFF
TRBD1 . TRBJ2-7 TRBV11-3 TGTGCCAGCAGCTTAGTTGGACAGGCCTACGAGCAGTACTTC CASSLVGQAYEQYF
. . TRBJ2-7 TRBV5-1 TGCGCCAGCAGCTTGCCGTCCGGATTTGAGGGCGAGCAGTACTTC CASSLPSGFEGEQYF
. . TRBJ1-2 TRBV5-1 TGCGCTAGCAGCGGCAGCCCAACGCAGGACTATGGCTACACCTTC CASSGSPTQDYGYTF
TRBD2 . TRBJ2-7 TRBV28 TGTGCCAGCAGTTTACCGGGGGGGGTCCCCTACGAGCAGTACTTC CASSLPGGVPYEQYF
TRBD2 . TRBJ2-5 TRBV18 TGTGCCAGCTCAAGAGGAGCGGGAGCAATGTCGGAGACCCAGTACTTC CASSRGAGAMSETQYF
. few TRBJ1-3 TRBV11-3 TGTGCCAGCAGCTTAAGAAACACCATATATTTT CASSLRNTIYF
. once TRBJ1-1 TRBV5-4 TGTGCCAGCAGCTTGTCAGGGTGGACTGAAGCTTTCTTT CASSLSGWTEAFF
. . TRBJ1-1 TRBV7-9 TGTGCCAGCAGCTTGGACAACACTGAAGCTTTCTTT CASSLDNTEAFF
TRBD1 . TRBJ2-2 TRBV7-9 TGTGCCAGCAGCTCCGACAGGGGTCCTACCGGGGAGCTGTTTTTT CASSSDRGPTGELFF
. . TRBJ1-1 TRBV6-1 TGTGCCAGCAGTGAATTGAACACTGAAGCTTTCTTT CASSELNTEAFF